A single sample is the source of the 12 T cell receptor beta chains below, sequenced in a study of lung T cells in sarcoidosis with Löfgren's syndrome. A single record per CDR3 protein comes from TCRdb applying MiXCR to the reads. The data show 50,000 to 65,000 distinct CDR3 sequences, with less than 25% seen just once and approximately 2.1% held by the top ten. The specimen was CD4+ T cells from PBMCs. The receptors here all came from a human donor with sarcoidosis (Löfgren's syndrome or another form), or a control subject (not recorded which).

The rearrangement uses TRBV19 and TRBJ1-2, with 9 bases matching TRBD1. CDR3 length: 14 residues. The germline V gene has CDR1 LNHDA and CDR2 SQIVND (reference sequence). The J segment lost 7 bases and the V segment lost 0 bases, leaving 3 bases of the junction unmatched. The CDR3 sequence: CASSIEDRGGGYTF. Written as DNA, the CDR3 is TGTGCCAGTAGTATAGAGGACAGGGGAGGTGGCTACACCTTC.

The chain carries TRBV12-3 or TRBV12-4 and TRBJ2-7, with 7 nucleotides matching TRBD2. V trimming: 1 base; J trimming: 4 bases; junction bases outside the gene matches: 13. The CDR3 loop spans 17 amino acids. The CDR3 bases are TGTGCCAGCAGTTTAGGATACGGCGGGAGTACGGGATACGAGCAGTACTTC. It is translated as CASSLGYGGSTGYEQYF.

Ten or more counts support this clonotype. The chain employs TRBV12-3 or TRBV12-4 and TRBJ2-1, with 10 bases lining up with TRBD2. This CDR3 has 14 residues. The ends lost 5 bases at V and 6 bases at J; junction bases unmatched: 4. CDR3 nucleotide sequence: TGTGCCAGCAGTCCGGGACTAGCGTCCAATGAGCAGTTCTTC. Translated: CASSPGLASNEQFF.

Details on this clonotype: This may be a read error: a much more frequent sequence differs by one nucleotide. This sequence joins TRBV6-5 and TRBJ2-7; weak D call: TRBD2 (5 bases). The V end was cut by 2 bases, the J end by 7 bases, with 9 bases between. This CDR3 contains 12 residues. Germline CDR1 and CDR2: MNHEY and SVGAGI. CDR3 nucleotide sequence: TGTGCCAGCAGTTACGGACTCAATGAGCAGTACTTC. This sequence encodes CASSYGLNEQYF.

The sample holds many counts of this clonotype. The chain couples TRBV10-2 to TRBJ1-5; D not certain. Trimming left V 4 bases short and J 2 bases short, with 6 bases between. The V gene's germline CDR1 is WSHSY and CDR2 SAAADI. This CDR3 has 13 amino acids. The CDR3 nucleotides read TGCGCCAGCAGTGGGACCGGCAATCAGCCCCAGCATTTT. This encodes CASSGTGNQPQHF.

The chain combines TRBV20-1 with TRBJ2-7; TRBD1 agrees at 7 bases. CDR3 size: 14 residues. V lost 5 bases and J lost 3; bases outside the gene matches: 10. Germline CDR1 DFQATT, CDR2 SNEGSKA (reference sequence). The CDR3 coding sequence is TGCAGTGCTCGCTACAGGGACAGCGACTACGAGCAGTACTTC. Translation: CSARYRDSDYEQYF.

This clonotype occurred many times. The chain employs TRBV20-1 and TRBJ2-7; D perhaps matches TRBD1 (6 bases). The CDR3 is 12 residues long. The germline CDR1 and CDR2 sequences are DFQATT and SNEGSKA (reference sequence). The V gene lost 3 bases and the J gene lost 7 bases, with 13 bases spanning the gap. The CDR3 loop is CSASIQGEEQYV. The CDR3 DNA reads TGCAGTGCTAGTATACAGGGAGAGGAGCAGTACGTC.

This clonotype was found once. The genes are TRBV18 and TRBJ2-7; TRBD2 might be the D (6 bases). CDR3 length: 15 amino acids. Germline assignment: CDR1 KGHSH and CDR2 LQKENI. The CDR3 bases are TGTGCCGGCTCCCCGGGAGCAGGGCGACCCTACGAGCAGTACGTC. Protein sequence: CAGSPGAGRPYEQYV.

This clonotype was observed many times. The J gene is TRBJ1-1, the V gene TRBV5-4, with a possible D match to TRBD1 (5 bases). The CDR3 length is 14 residues. Germline values: CDR1 SGHNT, CDR2 YYREEE (reference sequence). With 0 bases removed from V and 3 bases from J, the gap between germline ends came to 9 bases. The CDR3 protein is CASSLVQGDTEAFF. The DNA for the CDR3 is TGTGCCAGCAGCTTGGTGCAGGGCGACACTGAAGCTTTCTTT.

This clonotype was counted many times. V gene TRBV6-2 or TRBV6-3 combines with J gene TRBJ2-1; 10 nucleotides line up with TRBD2. The CDR3 extends over 15 amino acids. Germline-derived CDR1 and CDR2 are MNHEY and SVGEGT. J gave up 3 bases and V 2 bases, and 1 base lay outside the gene matches. In DNA, the CDR3 is TGTGCCAGCAGTTACCCTAGCGGGAGCTACAATGAGCAGTTCTTC. Amino acid sequence: CASSYPSGSYNEQFF.

The sample holds many counts of this clonotype. The V call is TRBV6-1, the J call TRBJ1-2; TRBD1 is a possible D gene (5 bases). CDR1 MNHNS and CDR2 SASEGT come from the germline V gene. V dropped 5 bases and J dropped 5 bases, with 15 bases sitting between them. This CDR3 comprises 14 residues. CDR3 residues: CASSSGPGGYGYTF. The CDR3 region has the DNA TGTGCCAGCAGTTCAGGGCCTGGGGGATATGGCTACACCTTC.

This clonotype was picked up many times. V and J are TRBV6-6 and TRBJ2-1; 7 nucleotides match TRBD1. Germline trimming cut 2 bases from V and 0 bases from J; bases unmatched to any gene: 10. Germline loops: CDR1 MNHNY, CDR2 SVGAGI (reference sequence). The CDR3 is 18 residues long. This CDR3 is CASSYTRGQRGSYNEQFF. CDR3 nucleotide sequence: TGTGCCAGCAGTTACACACGGGGACAGAGGGGCTCCTACAATGAGCAGTTCTTC.